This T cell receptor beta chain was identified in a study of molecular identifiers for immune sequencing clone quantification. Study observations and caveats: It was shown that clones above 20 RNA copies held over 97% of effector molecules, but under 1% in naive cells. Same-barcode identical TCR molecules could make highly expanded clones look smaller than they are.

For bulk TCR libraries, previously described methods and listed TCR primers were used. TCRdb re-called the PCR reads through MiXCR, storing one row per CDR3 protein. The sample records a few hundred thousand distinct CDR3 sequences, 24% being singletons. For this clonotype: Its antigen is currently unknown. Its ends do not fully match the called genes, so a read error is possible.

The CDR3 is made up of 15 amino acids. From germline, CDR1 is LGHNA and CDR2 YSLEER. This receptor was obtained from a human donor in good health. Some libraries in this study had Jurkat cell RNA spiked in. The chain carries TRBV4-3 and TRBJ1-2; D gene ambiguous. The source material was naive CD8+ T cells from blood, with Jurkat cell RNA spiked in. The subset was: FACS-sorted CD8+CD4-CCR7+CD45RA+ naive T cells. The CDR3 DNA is TGCGCCAGCAGCCAAGCCTCGATATCCCTCTATGGCTACTCCTTC. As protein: CASSQASISLYGYSF.